The rows below give T cell receptor beta chains drawn from one sample of a study of blood T cell repertoires in COVID-19. The assay was immunoSEQ multiplex PCR, and TCRdb's table has in-frame clones only and misses some. This sample carries about 170,000 clones, around 90% of them seen once, and the ten largest clones take around 1.9%. Material for sequencing was peripheral blood. These receptors came from a man over 45 who had recovered from COVID-19. The CDR3 runs from the conserved cysteine through the conserved F or W. The D gene is left open where the match is weak. The listing skips clone size in some rows; elsewhere it reads once, few, many or a size class.

length: 14
size: NA
D: TRBD2
V: TRBV4-3
J: TRBJ2-1
DNA: TGCGCCAGCAGCCAAGATCCGAGCGGGGGTGAGCAGTTCTTC
CDR3: CASSQDPSGGEQFF

length: 19
size: NA
D: TRBD1
V: TRBV5-8
J: TRBJ1-2
DNA: TGTGCCAGCAGCCTGTACCCCCAGGGACAGGGGGCCGGTCGCTATGGCTACACCTTC
CDR3: CASSLYPQGQGAGRYGYTF

length: 16
size: NA
D: TRBD1
V: TRBV5-4
J: TRBJ1-1
DNA: TGTGCCAGCAGCTTGGAGGCGACAGGGGGGACAACTGAAGCTTTCTTT
CDR3: CASSLEATGGTTEAFF

length: 16
size: NA
D: NA
V: TRBV5-6
J: TRBJ2-5
DNA: TGTGCCAGCAGCTTGGGGCTTGGGGGGAGCGGAGAGACCCAGTACTTC
CDR3: CASSLGLGGSGETQYF

length: 12
size: NA
D: NA
V: TRBV11-2
J: TRBJ2-7
DNA: TGTGCCAGCAGCCCGACGCAGGGTAGGCAGTACTTC
CDR3: CASSPTQGRQYF

length: 15
size: few
D: TRBD1
V: TRBV5-4
J: TRBJ2-2
DNA: TGTGCCAGCAGTCCCGGGACAGGGGGCACCGGGGAGCTGTTTTTT
CDR3: CASSPGTGGTGELFF

length: 16
size: NA
D: TRBD2
V: TRBV9
J: TRBJ2-3
DNA: TGTGCCAGCAGCCGACTAGCGGGGGGCGAAACAGATACGCAGTATTTT
CDR3: CASSRLAGGETDTQYF

length: 15
size: once
D: TRBD2
V: TRBV5-1
J: TRBJ2-2
DNA: TGCGCCAGCAGCGGAACTCTAGCGGGAGGCGGGGAGCTGTTTTTT
CDR3: CASSGTLAGGGELFF

length: 17
size: NA
D: NA
V: TRBV5-8
J: TRBJ1-2
DNA: TGTGCCAGCAGCTTGCTGTGGCAGGGTGCGGGGGCTTATGGCTACACCTTC
CDR3: CASSLLWQGAGAYGYTF

length: 14
size: NA
D: TRBD1
V: TRBV11-2
J: TRBJ1-2
DNA: TGTGCCAGCAGCTCGACAGGGGGGAAAGTTGGCTACACCTTC
CDR3: CASSSTGGKVGYTF

length: 15
size: NA
D: NA
V: TRBV15
J: TRBJ2-7
DNA: TGTGCCACCAGCAGATACAGGATCTCGGGCTACGAGCAGTACTTC
CDR3: CATSRYRISGYEQYF

length: 19
size: NA
D: TRBD2
V: TRBV28
J: TRBJ2-5
DNA: TGTGCCAGCAGTCCCATCCCCCGCGGACTAGCGGGGCGCCAAGAGACCCAGTACTTC
CDR3: CASSPIPRGLAGRQETQYF

length: 15
size: NA
D: NA
V: TRBV7-2
J: TRBJ1-4
DNA: TGTGCCAGCAGCGGGGGACATGCACAAAATGAAAAACTGTTTTTT
CDR3: CASSGGHAQNEKLFF

length: 17
size: NA
D: TRBD1
V: TRBV23-1
J: TRBJ2-7
DNA: TGCGCCAGCAGTCAATGGGCTCCGGGACAGGCGGCCTACGAGCAGTACTTC
CDR3: CASSQWAPGQAAYEQYF

length: 14
size: NA
D: TRBD1
V: TRBV19
J: TRBJ2-7
DNA: TGTGCCAGTGCCCATCCGGACAGGAGGTACGAGCAGTACTTC
CDR3: CASAHPDRRYEQYF

length: 13
size: NA
D: NA
V: TRBV19
J: TRBJ2-6
DNA: TGTGCCAGTAGTCAGGGTTTGGCCAACGTCCTGACTTTC
CDR3: CASSQGLANVLTF

length: 14
size: once
D: NA
V: TRBV25-1
J: TRBJ2-6
DNA: TGTGCCAGCGCAACAGGGTTCGGGGCCAACGTCCTGACTTTC
CDR3: CASATGFGANVLTF

length: 15
size: NA
D: NA
V: TRBV7-2
J: TRBJ1-5
DNA: TGTGCCAGCAGCCGGACAGCGGATAGGAATCAGCCCCAGCATTTT
CDR3: CASSRTADRNQPQHF

length: 18
size: NA
D: TRBD1
V: TRBV3-1/TRBV3-2
J: TRBJ2-7
DNA: TGTGCCAGCAGCCAAGGAGTAACGTTGCCAGGGGGCTCCTACGAGCAGTACTTC
CDR3: CASSQGVTLPGGSYEQYF

length: 17
size: few
D: TRBD2
V: TRBV5-1
J: TRBJ2-1
DNA: TGCGCCAGCAGCCCGTCGGGCGGGAGGGCCCCCGAGAGTGAGCAGTTCTTC
CDR3: CASSPSGGRAPESEQFF